The following is a T cell receptor (beta chain) sequence with its context. The source of the sample is a study of blood T cell repertoires in COVID-19. Study summary: Whether acute or convalescent, the COVID-19 samples came from the United States, Italy and Spain. The analysed material was cDNA or gDNA that came from T cells, B-cell-depleted T cells, or PBMCs.

V lost 1 base, J lost 2 bases, and 8 bases lay in between. The germline gives CDR1 SEHNR, CDR2 FQNEAQ (reference sequence). The CDR3 loop spans 14 amino acids. Original analysis: Reference gene primers were amplified, and this amplification served to estimate nucleated cell counts. Assay: immunoSEQ multiplex PCR; the TCRdb copy retains only in-frame clones and omits some. That table gives V, J and clone size, and the DNA gave D and trimming. The data show 130,000 to 150,000 clones, about 85% seen once. This receptor was taken from a woman aged 40-49 years with active or convalescent COVID-19. The sequenced sample consisted of peripheral blood. The gene calls are TRBV7-9 and TRBJ1-2, with D possibly matching TRBD1 (6 bases). CDR3 nucleotide sequence: TGTGCCAGCAGCTTAGGACAGGAGAACTATGGCTACACCTTC. Translating it yields CASSLGQENYGYTF.